This T cell receptor beta chain stems from a study of cytomegalovirus exposure and HLA in healthy donors. About the study: Across 350 to 500 genotyped donors, around 80% landed in the Caucasian-associated ancestry cluster.

Points on this clone: Its antigen remains unidentified.

General observations from the study: Reportedly, cytomegalovirus status was diagnosed with high sensitivity and specificity. The study assumed roughly uniform donor sequencing depth for presence/absence analyses.

PCR involved 60 Vbeta and 13 Jbeta primers. Sequencing was performed with immunoSEQ multiplex PCR; in TCRdb, only in-frame clones are kept and a portion is missing. The sample has fewer than 110,000 clones, about three quarters seen once; the top ten hold 7.8%. The sequencing input was PBMCs. The receptor comes from a man younger than 40 in good health and CMV-seronegative.

The CDR3 coding sequence is TGTGCCAGCAGTTTTCTAGGACTAGCGGCTTACGAGCAGTACTTC. Translated, it gives CASSFLGLAAYEQYF. V usage is TRBV28 and J usage is TRBJ2-7, with TRBD2 identical over 10 bases. The J segment lost 4 bases and the V segment lost 3 bases, leaving 6 bases of the junction unmatched. The germline V gene has CDR1 MDHEN and CDR2 SYDVKM. This CDR3 comprises 15 residues.